The 23 T cell receptor beta chains below all came from one sample that was sequenced in a study of cytomegalovirus exposure and HLA in healthy donors. The primer mix had 60 Vbeta and 13 Jbeta primers. Profiled with immunoSEQ multiplex PCR; TCRdb holds only in-frame clones, not every one. The repertoire holds under 150,000 clones, around 80% seen once, with 0.95% to 1.1% in the top ten. The source material was PBMCs. The source of these receptors is a human donor in good health.

The chain joins TRBV6-4 to TRBJ2-1; 8 nucleotides align to TRBD2. Germline values: CDR1 MRHNA, CDR2 SNTAGT. V lost 3 bases, J lost 8 bases, and 6 bases stayed unmatched. CDR3 length: 14 residues. The CDR3 spells CASSEIAGIDEQFF. The CDR3 region has the DNA TGTGCCAGCAGTGAGATAGCGGGGATTGATGAGCAGTTCTTC.

The chain joins TRBV7-9 to TRBJ2-3; TRBD2 agrees at 8 bases. V gave up 1 base and J gave up 2 bases; unmatched junction bases: 8. The germline gives CDR1 SEHNR, CDR2 FQNEAQ (reference sequence). The CDR3 covers 17 residues. The CDR3 DNA follows: TGTGCCAGCAGCTTAGGGATAGCCGGGGGGGACACAGATACGCAGTATTTT. Encoded protein: CASSLGIAGGDTDTQYF.

The chain employs TRBV9 and TRBJ2-1; 9 bases fit TRBD1. Trimming took 4 bases from V and 4 from J; bases not matched to a gene: 15. The germline V gene has CDR1 SGDLS and CDR2 YYNGEE. The CDR3 is made up of 18 amino acids. CDR3 loop: CASSQGDRDTIIYNEQFF. CDR3 bases: TGTGCCAGCAGCCAGGGGGACAGGGACACGATAATTTACAATGAGCAGTTCTTC. The full variable domain, completed using reference TRBV9 and TRBJ2-1, is DSGVTQTPKHLITATGQRVTLRCSPRSGDLSVYWYQQSLDQGLQFLIQYYNGEERAKGNILERFSAQQFPDLHSELNLSSLELGDSALYFCASSQGDRDTIIYNEQFFGPGTRLTVL.

V is TRBV9 and J is TRBJ2-7; D uncertain. With 0 bases removed from V and 7 bases from J, the gap between germline ends came to 20 bases. The CDR3 length is 16 residues. Germline CDR1 reads SGDLS; CDR2 reads YYNGEE. The CDR3 loop reads CASSVAQLRLPGEQYF. Written as DNA, the CDR3 is TGTGCCAGCAGCGTAGCCCAACTCCGACTCCCTGGAGAGCAGTACTTC.

This clone was recorded only once. The chain joins TRBV9 to TRBJ1-2; 8 bases are shared with TRBD1. V shed 4 bases and J 2 bases; nucleotides not matched to a gene: 7. CDR1 is SGDLS and CDR2 is YYNGEE in the germline V gene. The CDR3 has 15 residues. The CDR3 here is CASSPDRGRNYGYTF. For the CDR3, the DNA is TGTGCCAGCAGCCCCGACAGGGGCCGGAACTATGGCTACACCTTC. Together with reference TRBV9 and TRBJ1-2, the CDR3 gives the full variable domain: DSGVTQTPKHLITATGQRVTLRCSPRSGDLSVYWYQQSLDQGLQFLIQYYNGEERAKGNILERFSAQQFPDLHSELNLSSLELGDSALYFCASSPDRGRNYGYTFGSGTRLTVV.

The V gene is TRBV7-3, the J gene TRBJ2-1; 11 positions match TRBD1. CDR1 and CDR2 (germline): SGHTA, FQGTGA. The V gene end was trimmed by 3 bases and the J gene end by 7 bases; junction bases not matched to a gene: 2. This CDR3 has 14 amino acids. CDR3 region: CASSFRDRGNEQFF. CDR3 coding DNA: TGTGCCAGCAGCTTCCGGGACAGGGGGAATGAGCAGTTCTTC.

The V call is TRBV2, the J call TRBJ1-1, with a possible D match to TRBD1 (5 bases). Germline CDR1 reads SNHLY; CDR2 reads FYNNEI. Trimming shortened V by 4 bases and J by 10 bases, and 13 bases separated the two germline ends. The CDR3 sequence is 12 residues long. In DNA, the CDR3 is TGTGCCAGCAGTGTTACCAGGGTAGTAGCTTTCTTT. Its protein product is CASSVTRVVAFF.

This clone was observed a few times. J is TRBJ2-1 and V is TRBV5-1; D might be TRBD1 (6 bases). Per the germline V gene, CDR1 is SGHRS and CDR2 is YFSETQ. The CDR3 runs to 16 residues. The V end lost 0 bases, the J end lost 7 bases, and 17 bases lay between the germline ends. The DNA of the CDR3 is TGCGCCAGCAGCTTGGGTTGGGGGCCGCAGGTGAATGAGCAGTTCTTC. This encodes CASSLGWGPQVNEQFF.

This clone appeared a few times. The chain is built from TRBV6-6 and TRBJ1-3; maybe TRBD1 (5 bases). The CDR3 spans 15 residues. Germline assignment: CDR1 MNHNY and CDR2 SVGAGI (reference sequence). With 6 bases removed from V and 4 bases from J, the gap between germline ends came to 16 bases. As DNA, the CDR3 is TGTGCCAGCAGCTCCTGGGGACTGCAAGGAAACACCATATATTTT. Encoded protein: CASSSWGLQGNTIYF.

The rearrangement joins TRBV19 to TRBJ1-6; unclear D gene. The CDR3 length is 13 residues. The germline V and J ends were trimmed by 9 bases and 3 bases, with 9 bases remaining between them. Germline values: CDR1 LNHDA, CDR2 SQIVND (reference sequence). CDR3 loop: CASQEGYNSPLHF. CDR3 nucleotides: TGTGCCAGCCAGGAGGGCTATAATTCACCCCTCCACTTT.

This clone came up a few times. The chain carries TRBV29-1 and TRBJ1-5; D is ambiguous. The CDR3 runs to 12 residues. Germline values: CDR1 SQVTM, CDR2 ANQGSEA. The V and J ends lost 5 bases and 9 bases respectively, with 14 bases between them. The CDR3 coding sequence is TGCAGCGTTCTTGAGGTTCGCGGGCCCCAGCATTTT. It yields the protein CSVLEVRGPQHF.

This clone appeared a few times. As DNA, the CDR3 is TGTGCCAGCAGACTGAGGATCAACACTGAAGCTTTCTTT. Its translation is CASRLRINTEAFF. V and J are TRBV28 and TRBJ1-1; the D is unclear. V dropped 6 bases and J dropped 2 bases, with 10 bases sitting between them. CDR1 and CDR2 (germline): MDHEN, SYDVKM. The length of the CDR3 is 13 residues.

This chain uses TRBV28 with TRBJ1-5; D remains unclear. CDR3 length: 14 residues. Trimming left V 6 bases short and J 6 bases short, with 15 bases between. Per the germline V gene, CDR1 is MDHEN and CDR2 is SYDVKM. CDR3 nucleotide sequence: TGTGCCAGCAGATCCGGGAGCGAGGGTCAGCCCCAGCATTTT. Its protein product is CASRSGSEGQPQHF.

The J gene is TRBJ2-5, the V gene TRBV6-6, with TRBD2 matching over 12 bases. Germline V gene sequence: CDR1 MNHNY, CDR2 SVGAGI (reference sequence). The CDR3 runs to 14 residues. The ends lost 6 bases at V and 5 bases at J; junction bases unmatched: 4. The CDR3 sequence is CASRPSGGAETQYF. The CDR3, as DNA: TGTGCCAGCAGACCTAGCGGGGGGGCGGAGACCCAGTACTTC.

The chain uses TRBV27 and TRBJ1-6; 10 bases match TRBD1. With 6 bases clipped from V and 0 bases from J, the junction kept 8 bases outside the gene matches. The CDR3 covers 18 residues. Per germline, CDR1 MNHEY and CDR2 SMNVEV (reference sequence). This CDR3 reads CASRAGTGVTSYNSPLHF. The CDR3 bases are TGTGCCAGCAGAGCCGGGACAGGGGTGACCTCCTATAATTCACCCCTCCACTTT.

V usage is TRBV10-3 and J usage is TRBJ2-3; D is perhaps TRBD2 (5 bases). The CDR3 contains 10 residues. The ends were cut back, 8 bases at V and 5 bases at J, with 5 bases in the middle. Germline V gene data show CDR1 as ENHRY and CDR2 as SYGVKD. The CDR3 protein is CAIGGDTQYF. The CDR3, as DNA: TGTGCCATCGGAGGAGATACGCAGTATTTT.

The chain carries TRBV6-6 and TRBJ1-2; TRBD1 matches at 8 bases. The V gene end was trimmed by 6 bases and the J gene end by 2 bases; junction bases not matched to a gene: 5. CDR3 size: 14 residues. Germline loops: CDR1 MNHNY, CDR2 SVGAGI (reference sequence). CDR3 protein: CASRETGVNYGYTF. DNA for the CDR3: TGTGCCAGCAGAGAGACAGGGGTGAACTATGGCTACACCTTC.

This clone was counted a single time. The V and J genes are TRBV19 and TRBJ2-7; 7 bases are shared with TRBD2. Trimming at V came to 5 bases and at J to 2 bases, leaving 9 bases not matched to a gene. The CDR3 is 15 residues long. The germline V gene encodes CDR1 LNHDA and CDR2 SQIVND (reference sequence). The CDR3 bases are TGTGCCAGTAGTTCCTTTGCGGGGGTCGCCTACGAGCAGTACTTC. This translates into CASSSFAGVAYEQYF.

V and J are TRBV7-2 and TRBJ1-1; D is unclear. Germline lookup yields CDR1 SGHTA and CDR2 FQGNSA. This CDR3 region has 13 residues. Deletions cut 8 bases from V and 6 bases from J, with 16 bases between. This CDR3 reads CASSLSSYAEAFF. CDR3 nucleotide sequence: TGTGCCAGCTCGTTGAGTTCATATGCTGAAGCTTTCTTT.

This sequence joins TRBV4-1 and TRBJ1-1; 7 bases fit TRBD1. The germline gives CDR1 MGHRA, CDR2 YSYEKL. J was trimmed by 4 bases and V by 2 bases; bases with no gene match: 13. The CDR3 has 17 residues. In nucleotides, the CDR3 is TGCGCCAGCAGCCAAAGACAGGGCCTCCGAGGGGGCACTGAAGCTTTCTTT. Residues: CASSQRQGLRGGTEAFF.

V gene TRBV27 combines with J gene TRBJ2-7, with 11 bases lining up with TRBD1. The V segment lost 11 bases and the J segment 3 bases; nucleotides outside the gene matches: 9. In germline, CDR1 is MNHEY, CDR2 SMNVEV (reference sequence). CDR3 length equals 14 residues. CDR3: CACRPGTGGYEQYF. In DNA, the CDR3 is TGTGCCTGCCGACCCGGGACAGGGGGCTACGAGCAGTACTTC.

The chain joins TRBV2 to TRBJ2-5, with TRBD2 as a possible D gene (5 bases). Trimming shortened V by 6 bases and J by 1 base, and 12 bases separated the two germline ends. CDR1 SNHLY and CDR2 FYNNEI come from the germline V gene. This CDR3 is built from 14 residues. The CDR3 DNA follows: TGTGCCAGCAGCCTCCGGCGGGTCCAAGAGACCCAGTACTTC. Translating gives CASSLRRVQETQYF.

The genes are TRBV6-1 and TRBJ1-1; D is unclear. V gave up 8 bases and J gave up 7 bases, with 17 bases separating them. Germline V gene sequence: CDR1 MNHNS, CDR2 SASEGT. The CDR3 covers 13 residues. The CDR3 sequence is CASPEFGAIEAFF. The CDR3 DNA sequence: TGTGCCAGCCCCGAATTCGGTGCAATTGAAGCTTTCTTT.